Presented here are 21 T cell receptor beta chains from one specimen sequenced in a study of regulatory T cells in long-lasting Graves disease. According to the study, TCR beta libraries were built with iRepertoire HTBI primers and CDR3-region Arm-PCR. TCRdb redid the calling of the multiplex PCR reads with MiXCR, one entry per CDR3 protein. The table shows under 250,000 distinct CDR3 sequences, with 20% to 25% occurring only once. Time point specified: newly diagnosed GD, antithyroid drugs for less than 3 months. The TCR library was made from RNA extracted from PBMCs. The sample here was peripheral blood mononuclear cells (PBMCs), taken at new diagnosis, from a patient treated with antithyroid drugs. All receptors derive from a female donor with Graves disease.

Many counts were recorded for this clonotype. The J gene is TRBJ1-2, the V gene TRBV20-1; the match to TRBD1 covers 9 bases. This CDR3 comprises 14 residues. Germline CDR1 DFQATT, CDR2 SNEGSKA (reference sequence). V lost 6 bases and J lost 8; bases outside the gene matches: 13. The CDR3 region has the DNA TGCAGTGCCGAACAGAGGACAGGGGCGCACGGCTACACCTTC. Amino acid sequence: CSAEQRTGAHGYTF.

Turning to this clonotype: Given a much more abundant clone one base away, this may be a read error. The CDR3: CASSWTGHGYTF. The DNA of the CDR3 is TGTGCCAGCAGCTGGACAGGGCATGGCTACACCTTC. The chain joins TRBV28 to TRBJ1-2; 8 bases are a match to TRBD1. This CDR3 is 12 amino acids long. Trimming took 6 bases from V and 6 from J; bases not matched to a gene: 3. Germline V gene data show CDR1 as MDHEN and CDR2 as SYDVKM.

On this clonotype itself: A far more abundant clone sits one base away, making this likely a read error. This rearrangement joins TRBV5-5 to TRBJ2-5; D may match TRBD1 or TRBD2 (5 bases each). Trimming left V 3 bases short and J 1 base short, with 16 bases between. Germline CDR1 and CDR2: SGHKS and YYEKEE (reference sequence). The CDR3 consists of 16 residues. CDR3 DNA sequence: TGTGCCAGCAGCTCGAGGGGCCGTACGGTCCAAGAGACCCAGTACTTC. It yields the protein CASSSRGRTVQETQYF.

Remarks on this clonotype: Just one base apart from a much larger clone, this may be a read error. It is likely a read error, because the conserved phenylalanine at the end of the CDR3 is missing. The chain is built from TRBV7-8 and TRBJ2-2, with 10 bases that match TRBD2. Germline CDR1 SGHVS, CDR2 FQNEAQ. The CDR3 contains 15 residues. Trimming at V came to 8 bases and at J to 7 bases, leaving 10 bases not matched to a gene. CDR3: CASLLAGETIGELFL. In DNA, the CDR3 is TGTGCCAGCCTTCTAGCGGGAGAGACCATCGGGGAGCTGTTTCTT.

Many counts were recorded for this clonotype. J is TRBJ1-1 and V is TRBV3-1; D is uncertain. The CDR3 totals 13 residues. V was clipped by 1 base and J by 10 bases, with 13 bases between them. Germline values: CDR1 LGHDT, CDR2 YNNKEL (reference sequence). The DNA of the CDR3 is TGTGCCAGCAGCCAAGGGTTCAGTTCGGCAGCTTTCTTT. It codes for CASSQGFSSAAFF.

With regard to this clonotype: A single base separates this from a much larger clone, so it may be a read error. The chain is built from TRBV12-3 or TRBV12-4 and TRBJ2-5; D not resolved. The CDR3 sequence is 14 residues long. CDR3 in amino acids: CANSLPLGPETQYF. CDR3 DNA sequence: TGTGCCAACAGTCTCCCCCTCGGCCCGGAGACCCAGTACTTC.

This rearrangement joins TRBV6-2 or TRBV6-3 to TRBJ1-1; no clear D. Germline lookup yields CDR1 MNHEY and CDR2 SVGEGT. CDR3 length: 13 amino acids. Trimming pared 4 bases from V and 4 bases from J, leaving 10 bases between. The CDR3 here is CASSSQPATEAFF. CDR3 nucleotides: TGTGCCAGCAGTTCCCAACCCGCCACTGAAGCTTTCTTT.

Many counts were recorded for this clonotype. The rearrangement links TRBV19 to TRBJ2-7; 10 bases map to TRBD1. The V and J ends lost 2 bases and 1 base, in that order; junction bases with no gene match: 5. The CDR3 consists of 16 residues. Germline V lookup: CDR1 LNHDA, CDR2 SQIVND (reference sequence). The CDR3 protein is CASSILPGQGSYEQYF. Written as DNA, the CDR3 is TGTGCCAGTAGTATATTGCCGGGACAGGGGTCCTACGAGCAGTACTTC.

This clonotype was found a few times. The CDR3 DNA is TGCGCCAGCAGCCAAGCTGGCACAGATACGCAGTATTTT. It is translated as CASSQAGTDTQYF. The V and J genes are TRBV4-1 and TRBJ2-3; D remains ambiguous. CDR3 length: 13 amino acids. Deletions cut 1 base from V and 1 base from J, with 3 bases between. Germline V gene sequence: CDR1 MGHRA, CDR2 YSYEKL.

This clonotype was detected many times. The chain uses TRBV30 and TRBJ1-5, with no clear D. This CDR3 is 12 amino acids long. Germline V gene sequence: CDR1 GTSNPN, CDR2 SVGIG (reference sequence). The CDR3, as DNA: TGTGCTGCTCAGGTTGGCAATCAGCCCCAGCATTTT. Translation: CAAQVGNQPQHF. Together with reference TRBV30 and TRBJ1-5, the CDR3 gives the full variable domain: SQTIHQWPATLVQPVGSPLSLECTVEGTSNPNLYWYRQAAGRGLQLLFYSVGIGQISSEVPQNLSASRPQDRQFILSSKKLLLSDSGFYLCAAQVGNQPQHFGDGTRLSIL.

The table lists this clonotype with many counts. The chain recombines TRBV18 with TRBJ2-7, with D uncertain. CDR3 length: 14 residues. The V gene's germline CDR1 is KGHSH and CDR2 LQKENI. V was shortened by 2 bases and J by 0 bases, with 8 bases between the two germline ends. Here the CDR3 DNA reads TGTGCCAGCTCACCAATGAGAGCCTCCTACGAGCAGTACTTC. This sequence encodes CASSPMRASYEQYF. Full variable domain (rest looked up from reference TRBV18 and TRBJ2-7): NAGVMQNPRHLVRRRGQEARLRCSPMKGHSHVYWYRQLPEEGLKFMVYLQKENIIDESGMPKERFSAEFPKEGPSILRIQQVVRGDSAAYFCASSPMRASYEQYFGPGTRLTVT.

The rearrangement links TRBV27 to TRBJ2-2; D may be TRBD2 (5 bases). V dropped 5 bases and J dropped 6 bases, with 13 bases sitting between them. This CDR3 region has 14 residues. Germline CDR1 reads MNHEY; CDR2 reads SMNVEV (reference sequence). The CDR3 nucleotides read TGTGCCAGCAGTCCCTGGGGAGCATCCGGGGAGCTGTTTTTT. It encodes CASSPWGASGELFF.

This clonotype was observed many times. The genes are TRBV2 and TRBJ1-1; D might be TRBD1 (5 bases). The CDR3 covers 13 residues. Germline CDR1 is SNHLY and CDR2 is FYNNEI. V dropped 1 base and J dropped 5 bases, with 8 bases sitting between them. The CDR3 nucleotides are TGTGCCAGCAGTGAAGTCAGGGAAACTGAAGCTTTCTTT. Translation: CASSEVRETEAFF.

The chain is built from TRBV19 and TRBJ2-3; 9 bases fit TRBD2. Unmatched junction bases numbered 2, after V lost 0 bases and J lost 1 base. Germline lookup yields CDR1 LNHDA and CDR2 SQIVND (reference sequence). The CDR3 is 16 residues long. The CDR3 loop is CASSIEGGGGTDTQYF. The CDR3 DNA sequence: TGTGCCAGTAGTATAGAAGGCGGGGGGGGCACAGATACGCAGTATTTT. The complete variable domain, with remaining parts taken from reference TRBV19 and TRBJ2-3, reads DGGITQSPKYLFRKEGQNVTLSCEQNLNHDAMYWYRQDPGQGLRLIYYSQIVNDFQKGDIAEGYSVSREKKESFPLTVTSAQKNPTAFYLCASSIEGGGGTDTQYFGPGTRLTVL.

This CDR3 is CASSLIGGWTSGGTDTQYF. The DNA for the CDR3 is TGTGCCAGCAGCCTAATAGGGGGGTGGACTAGCGGGGGCACAGATACGCAGTATTTT. The chain joins TRBV7-2 to TRBJ2-3; 12 bases match TRBD2. The junction had 13 bases not matched to a gene; V was cut back by 5 bases and J by 1 base. Germline CDR1 is SGHTA and CDR2 is FQGNSA. The CDR3 covers 19 residues.

This clonotype was recorded many times. The chain uses TRBV28 and TRBJ1-3, with TRBD1 identical over 7 bases. This CDR3 spans 15 amino acids. V was clipped by 3 bases and J by 2 bases; unmatched bases: 4. The germline gives CDR1 MDHEN, CDR2 SYDVKM. The CDR3 region is CASSFRDSAGNTIYF. CDR3 in DNA: TGTGCCAGCAGTTTCCGGGACAGCGCTGGAAACACCATATATTTT.

This clonotype came up a few times. The rearrangement links TRBV4-2 to TRBJ1-5; D gene uncertain. Trimming pared 0 bases from V and 7 bases from J, leaving 7 bases between. The length of the CDR3 is 13 residues. Germline values: CDR1 LGHNA, CDR2 YNFKEQ. As DNA, the CDR3 is TGTGCCAGCAGCCAAGACAGTGGCCAGCCCCAGCATTTT. It encodes CASSQDSGQPQHF.

The V call is TRBV4-3, the J call TRBJ2-6; no clear D. Trimming removed 2 bases from V and 4 bases from J, with 15 bases in between. This CDR3 region has 17 residues. The V gene's germline CDR1 is LGHNA and CDR2 YSLEER. CDR3 region: CASSQFWSSSGANVLTF. The CDR3 bases are TGCGCCAGCAGCCAATTTTGGTCCTCCTCGGGGGCCAACGTCCTGACTTTC.

On this clonotype: This probably arose from a read error, given a far larger clone one base away. The chain employs TRBV11-2 and TRBJ2-5; 7 nucleotides agree with TRBD2. The CDR3 spans 12 residues. V lost 0 bases, J lost 11 bases, and 3 bases stayed unmatched. CDR1 is SGHAT, CDR2 FQNNGV, per germline. As DNA, the CDR3 is TGTGCCAGCAGCTTAGATCTCGGGGGGCAGTACTTC. Amino acids: CASSLDLGGQYF.

This clonotype was found many times. The J gene is TRBJ2-1, the V gene TRBV7-2; D may match TRBD1 or TRBD2 (5 bases each). The germline CDR1 and CDR2 sequences are SGHTA and FQGNSA. The length of the CDR3 is 15 residues. Trimming cost V 1 base and J 4 bases, with 11 bases left between them. CDR3 residues: CASSLVGTQYNEQFF. CDR3 nucleotide sequence: TGTGCCAGCAGCTTAGTGGGGACGCAGTACAATGAGCAGTTCTTC.

This clonotype has ten or more counts. The chain is built from TRBV29-1 and TRBJ2-6, with D perhaps TRBD1 (6 bases). V lost 3 bases, J lost 2 bases, and 11 bases lay in between. Per germline, CDR1 SQVTM and CDR2 ANQGSEA. The CDR3 is 15 amino acids. The CDR3 sequence is CSVDREGAGANVLTF. In DNA form, the CDR3 reads TGCAGCGTTGATAGAGAGGGGGCTGGGGCCAACGTCCTGACTTTC.